This TCR beta chain comes out of a study of T-cell memory formation after mild COVID-19. Overall study context: TCR clusters were mostly donor specific. Study-wide points: CD4+ contracting clones were found mainly in CM and EM, and CD8+ ones in EMRA. Some responding clones appeared in pre-infection memory, suggesting cross-reactive memory joined.

Constant-segment primers were used for 5'RACE, and the resulting TCR alpha and TCR beta cDNA libraries carried sample barcodes and UMIs. TCRdb fed the 5' RACE reads into MiXCR, producing one record per CDR3 protein. The sample yields roughly 200,000 distinct CDR3 sequences, approximately 20% seen once. In regard to this clonotype: Its antigen is not identified.

Trimming stripped 3 bases from V and 6 bases from J, with 14 bases between. Germline values: CDR1 LGHDT, CDR2 YNNKEL (reference sequence). The CDR3 has 14 residues. The sequenced sample was PBMCs or a T cell subset sorted from them (not recorded which). The chain combines TRBV3-1 with TRBJ1-2, with D hard to call. This sequence originates from an adult woman who had mild COVID-19 (a few samples of this study predate the infection). Cell type and time point are not known. The CDR3 reads CASSHRVAPHGYTF. The CDR3 nucleotides read TGTGCCAGCAGCCATAGAGTGGCCCCCCATGGCTACACCTTC.